This T cell receptor beta chain appears in the sequencing data of a study of control samples from healthy donors and cancer patients. CDR1 and CDR2 from the germline V gene are SQVTM and ANQGSEA. The J segment lost 6 bases and the V segment lost 3 bases, leaving 5 bases of the junction unmatched. CDR3 length: 12 residues. The assay was immunoSEQ multiplex PCR, and TCRdb's table has in-frame clones only and misses some. Altogether 130,000 to 150,000 clones are present, over 90% being singletons, with the ten largest covering 13% to 15%. This sequence was found in a man in his sixties with colorectal cancer. The specimen was PBMCs. The V gene is TRBV29-1, the J gene TRBJ2-7; TRBD2 aligns across 7 bases. CDR3 in amino acids: CSVEHGGSEQYF. The CDR3 DNA reads as TGCAGCGTTGAGCACGGGGGGAGCGAGCAGTACTTC.